Below are 8 T cell receptor beta chains sequenced from a single sample in a study of PD-1 blockade in classical Hodgkin lymphoma. Time point reported: cycle 4 day 1 (C4D1), after more than five weeks of nivolumab. Relapses following autologous stem cell transplantation were seen in all patients, with brentuximab vedotin exposure varying. The authors purified CD4+ T cells from thawed PBMCs by magnetic negative selection. Generated by immunoSEQ multiplex PCR, the TCRdb table keeps only in-frame clones and is missing some. The sample carries tens of thousands of clones, around 85% recorded once. The sequenced sample was CD4+ T cells from blood, obtained before the fourth cycle of nivolumab. The receptors shown here come from a human donor with classical Hodgkin lymphoma.

CDR3 DNA sequence: TGCAGCGTTGTAGGGAACACAGGGTCAGGCGAGCAGTACTTC. It specifies CSVVGNTGSGEQYF. The genes are TRBV29-1 and TRBJ2-7, with D perhaps TRBD1 (6 bases). This CDR3 has 14 residues. The V and J ends lost 4 bases and 6 bases respectively, with 19 bases between them. In germline, CDR1 is SQVTM, CDR2 ANQGSEA.

V gene TRBV4-2 combines with J gene TRBJ2-7; 10 bases align to TRBD2. The germline CDR1 and CDR2 sequences are LGHNA and YNFKEQ. With V trimmed by 1 base and J by 6 bases, 6 bases remained unmatched. CDR3 length: 15 residues. CDR3 bases: TGTGCCAGCAGCCAAGTCCTAGCGGGAGCAAGCGAGCAGTACTTC. This codes for CASSQVLAGASEQYF.

The chain links TRBV2 to TRBJ1-1; D not certain. This CDR3 is 15 amino acids long. Germline-derived CDR1 and CDR2 are SNHLY and FYNNEI. Trimming stripped 8 bases from V and 1 base from J, with 17 bases between. The DNA for the CDR3 is TGTGCCAGCGCCCCGGAGAGTAATCGGAACACTGAAGCTTTCTTT. Its translation: CASAPESNRNTEAFF.

The J gene is TRBJ1-2, the V gene TRBV27, with D maybe TRBD1 (6 bases). The V and J ends lost 3 bases and 6 bases respectively, with 14 bases between them. This CDR3 comprises 14 residues. Germline lookup yields CDR1 MNHEY and CDR2 SMNVEV (reference sequence). The CDR3: CASSFLQGMDGYTF. The CDR3 bases are TGTGCCAGCAGTTTCCTACAGGGAATGGATGGCTACACCTTC.

A single count supports this clone. The chain employs TRBV2 and TRBJ2-5; 7 nucleotides match TRBD1. CDR1 SNHLY and CDR2 FYNNEI come from the germline V gene. V dropped 6 bases and J dropped 5; count of bases not matched to a gene: 9. The CDR3 covers 14 residues. The CDR3 reads CASRPTGNLETQYF. CDR3 DNA: TGTGCCAGCAGGCCGACAGGGAACCTGGAGACCCAGTACTTC.

This clone was found once. The chain recombines TRBV14 with TRBJ2-5; TRBD1 or TRBD2 may be the D gene (6 bases each). The germline CDR1 and CDR2 sequences are SGHDN and FVKESK. The CDR3 is made up of 16 amino acids. Trimming cost V 4 bases and J 4 bases, with 19 bases left between them. The CDR3 nucleotides read TGTGCCAGCAGCCCCATGGGGGCGGGAAGGCGAGAGACCCAGTACTTC. Amino acid sequence: CASSPMGAGRRETQYF.

V usage is TRBV4-2 and J usage is TRBJ2-5; 7 bases align to TRBD1. V dropped 8 bases and J dropped 2; count of bases not matched to a gene: 8. The germline V gene has CDR1 LGHNA and CDR2 YNFKEQ. CDR3 length: 14 amino acids. The CDR3 is CASGRDSVQETQYF. DNA for the CDR3: TGTGCCAGCGGCCGGGACAGTGTTCAAGAGACCCAGTACTTC.

The V call is TRBV1, the J call TRBJ2-7; TRBD1, the table's D call, was not compared with the DNA. TRBV1 counts as a pseudogene. The CDR3 contains 15 residues. CDR3 nucleotide sequence: TGCACCAGCAGCCAAGAAACAAGGGGGCGAAGAGAGCAGTACTTC. Protein: CTSSQETRGRREQYF.